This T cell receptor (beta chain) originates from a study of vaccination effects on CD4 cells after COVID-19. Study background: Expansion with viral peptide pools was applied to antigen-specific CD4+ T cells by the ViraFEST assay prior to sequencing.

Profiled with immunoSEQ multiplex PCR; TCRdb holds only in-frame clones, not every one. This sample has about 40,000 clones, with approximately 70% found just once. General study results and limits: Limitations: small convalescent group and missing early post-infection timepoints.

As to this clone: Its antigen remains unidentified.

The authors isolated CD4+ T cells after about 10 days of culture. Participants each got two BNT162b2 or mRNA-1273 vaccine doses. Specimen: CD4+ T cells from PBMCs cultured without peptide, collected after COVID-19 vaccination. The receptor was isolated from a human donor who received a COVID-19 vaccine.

The CDR3 sequence: CASSPTPLPGQGGTEAFF. DNA of the CDR3: TGTGCCAGCTCACCGACCCCATTACCGGGACAGGGAGGCACTGAAGCTTTCTTT. The chain combines TRBV18 with TRBJ1-1; 9 bases match TRBD1. The germline gives CDR1 KGHSH, CDR2 LQKENI. J was trimmed by 4 bases and V by 3 bases; bases with no gene match: 15. The CDR3 is 18 amino acids.